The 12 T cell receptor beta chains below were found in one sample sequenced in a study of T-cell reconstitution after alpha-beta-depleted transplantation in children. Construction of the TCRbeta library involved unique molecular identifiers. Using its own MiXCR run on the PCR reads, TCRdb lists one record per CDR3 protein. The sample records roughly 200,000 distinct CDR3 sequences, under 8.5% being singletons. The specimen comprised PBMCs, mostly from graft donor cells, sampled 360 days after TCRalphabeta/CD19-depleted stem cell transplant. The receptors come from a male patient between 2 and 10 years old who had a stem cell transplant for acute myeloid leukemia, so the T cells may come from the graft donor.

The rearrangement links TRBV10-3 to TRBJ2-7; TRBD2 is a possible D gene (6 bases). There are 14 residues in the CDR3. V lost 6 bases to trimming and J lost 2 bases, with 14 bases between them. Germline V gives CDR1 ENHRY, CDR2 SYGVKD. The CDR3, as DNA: TGTGCCATCAGGGACCCCGGAGGGACCTACGAGCAGTACTTC. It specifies CAIRDPGGTYEQYF.

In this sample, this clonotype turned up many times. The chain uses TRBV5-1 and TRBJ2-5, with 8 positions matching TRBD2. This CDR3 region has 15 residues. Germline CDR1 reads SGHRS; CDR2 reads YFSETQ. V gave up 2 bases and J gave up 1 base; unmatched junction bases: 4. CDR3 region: CASSFNSGAQETQYF. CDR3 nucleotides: TGCGCCAGCAGCTTCAATAGCGGGGCCCAAGAGACCCAGTACTTC.

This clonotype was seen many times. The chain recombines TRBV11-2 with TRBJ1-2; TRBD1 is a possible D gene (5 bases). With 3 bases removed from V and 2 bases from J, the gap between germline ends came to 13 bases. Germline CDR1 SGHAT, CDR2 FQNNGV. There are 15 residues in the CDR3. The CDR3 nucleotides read TGTGCCAGCAGCTTCGTTCCGGGACGGAACTATGGCTACACCTTC. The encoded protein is CASSFVPGRNYGYTF.

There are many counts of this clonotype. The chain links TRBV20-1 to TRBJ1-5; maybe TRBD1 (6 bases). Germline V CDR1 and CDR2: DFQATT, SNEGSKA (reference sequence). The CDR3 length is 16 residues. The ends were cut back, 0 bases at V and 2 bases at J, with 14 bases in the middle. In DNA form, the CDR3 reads TGCAGTGCTAGAGAAGTAACAGGGAGGGGCAATCAGCCCCAGCATTTT. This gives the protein CSAREVTGRGNQPQHF.

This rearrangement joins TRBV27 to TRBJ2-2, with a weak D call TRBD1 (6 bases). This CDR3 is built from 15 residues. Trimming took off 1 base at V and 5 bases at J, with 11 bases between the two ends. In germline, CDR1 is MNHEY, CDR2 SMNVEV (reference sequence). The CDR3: CASSLFAGETGELFF. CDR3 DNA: TGTGCCAGCAGTTTATTCGCAGGGGAGACCGGGGAGCTGTTTTTT.

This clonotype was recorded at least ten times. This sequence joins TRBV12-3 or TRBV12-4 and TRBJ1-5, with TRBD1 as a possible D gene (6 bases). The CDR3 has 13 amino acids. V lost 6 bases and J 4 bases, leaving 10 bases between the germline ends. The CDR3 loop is CASSATGNQPQHF. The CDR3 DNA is TGTGCCAGCAGCGCCACAGGGAATCAGCCCCAGCATTTT.

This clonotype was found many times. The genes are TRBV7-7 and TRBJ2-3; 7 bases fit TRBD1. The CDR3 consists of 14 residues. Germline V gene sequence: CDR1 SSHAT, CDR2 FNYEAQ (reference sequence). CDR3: CASSATGLTDTQYF. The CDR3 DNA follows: TGTGCTAGCTCGGCGACAGGGCTGACAGATACGCAGTATTTT.

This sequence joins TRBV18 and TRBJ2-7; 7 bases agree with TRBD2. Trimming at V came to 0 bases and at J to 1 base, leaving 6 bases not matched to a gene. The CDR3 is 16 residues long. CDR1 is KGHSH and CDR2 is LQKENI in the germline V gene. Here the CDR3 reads CASSPPAGVRSYEQYF. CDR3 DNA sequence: TGTGCCAGCTCACCACCGGCGGGAGTAAGGTCCTACGAGCAGTACTTC.

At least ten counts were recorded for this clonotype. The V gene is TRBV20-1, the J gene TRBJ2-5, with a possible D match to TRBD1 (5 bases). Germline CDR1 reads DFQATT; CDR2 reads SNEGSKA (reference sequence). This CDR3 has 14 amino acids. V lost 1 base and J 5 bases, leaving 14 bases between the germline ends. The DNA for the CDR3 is TGCAGTGCTAGAGTGCCACAGGAGACGGAGACCCAGTACTTC. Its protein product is CSARVPQETETQYF.

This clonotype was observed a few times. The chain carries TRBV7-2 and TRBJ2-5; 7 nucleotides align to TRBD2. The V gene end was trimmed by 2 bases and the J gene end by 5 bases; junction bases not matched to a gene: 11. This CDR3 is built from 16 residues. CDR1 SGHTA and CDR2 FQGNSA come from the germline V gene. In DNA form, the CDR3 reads TGTGCCAGCAGCTTACATGGGGGGGGAAACGGGGAGACCCAGTACTTC. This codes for CASSLHGGGNGETQYF.

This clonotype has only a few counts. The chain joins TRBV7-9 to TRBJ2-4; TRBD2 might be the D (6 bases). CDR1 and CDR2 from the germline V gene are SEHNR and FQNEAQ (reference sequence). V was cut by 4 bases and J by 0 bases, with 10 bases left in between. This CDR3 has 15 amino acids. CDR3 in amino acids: CASSYQGLAKNIQYF. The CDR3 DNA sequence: TGTGCCAGCAGCTATCAGGGACTAGCCAAAAACATTCAGTACTTC.

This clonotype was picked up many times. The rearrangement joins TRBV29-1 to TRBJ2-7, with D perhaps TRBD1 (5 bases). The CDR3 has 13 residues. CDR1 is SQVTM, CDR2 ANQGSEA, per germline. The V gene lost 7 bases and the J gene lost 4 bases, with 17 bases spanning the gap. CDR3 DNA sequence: TGCAGCGGATCCTTAGGGGCGACATACGAGCAGTACTTC. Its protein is CSGSLGATYEQYF.